This T cell receptor beta chain appears in the sequencing data of a study of cytomegalovirus exposure and HLA in healthy donors. Study at large: The same platform was used for the roughly 110 validation repertoires as for the roughly 700 first-cohort repertoires, as reported in a later analysis. Whole-study results and caveats: The classifier was said to identify cytomegalovirus status with high specificity and sensitivity.

A note on this clone: Its antigen is unknown.

Measured with immunoSEQ multiplex PCR; TCRdb has only the in-frame clones, and not every one. The repertoire holds approximately 170,000 clones, with 85% as singletons. CDR3 length equals 14 residues. V lost 1 base to trimming and J lost 1 base, with 8 bases between them. CDR1 SGHTA and CDR2 FQGNSA come from the germline V gene. The rearrangement links TRBV7-2 to TRBJ2-7, with D possibly TRBD2 on 5 matching bases. Sequencing used PBMCs. This clonotype was sampled from a man younger than 35 in good health and CMV-seropositive. The CDR3, as DNA: TGTGCCAGCAGCTTAGGGCTAGCTTCCTACGAGCAGTACTTC. Translation: CASSLGLASYEQYF.